These 21 T cell receptor beta chains originate from one sample sequenced in a study of CD8 T cells in ankylosing spondylitis (dated by TCRdb to the late 2010s). Libraries came from 5' RACE. These reads were obtained on an Illumina HiSeq 2500. In TCRdb, the public reads were trimmed at Q25 with fastp and aligned with MiXCR, with productive beta chains retained. When rows share a CDR3 protein, they turn into one entry using the most common DNA and genes. Here the sample has 100,000 to 150,000 distinct CDR3 sequences; about 13% occur a single time. The ten largest clones add up to about 3% of the sample. The material sequenced was blood, either unsorted or a sorted T cell fraction (not recorded which). Source of these receptors: a female donor with ankylosing spondylitis or in good health (not recorded which).

This clonotype came up many times. The chain joins TRBV5-1 to TRBJ2-1; maybe TRBD2 (6 bases). Germline CDR1 SGHRS, CDR2 YFSETQ. This CDR3 is built from 15 residues. Trimming removed 5 bases from V and 6 bases from J, with 18 bases in between. The CDR3 region is CASRGGETKTNEQFF. The CDR3 DNA follows: TGCGCCAGCAGAGGCGGGGAGACTAAAACCAATGAGCAGTTCTTC.

The chain carries TRBV30 and TRBJ2-7, with TRBD2 as a possible D gene (5 bases). CDR3 length: 12 residues. Looked up from germline, CDR1 is GTSNPN and CDR2 is SVGIG (reference sequence). The germline V and J ends were trimmed by 3 bases and 3 bases, with 9 bases remaining between them. The CDR3 loop reads CAWSGDIYEQYF. The CDR3 DNA is TGTGCCTGGAGCGGGGATATCTACGAGCAGTACTTC.

The DNA for the CDR3 is TGTGCCAGCAGTTTAGCTCTAGCGGCCCAACTTGGCGTGCAGTTCTTC. Translating gives CASSLALAAQLGVQFF. The chain recombines TRBV12-3 or TRBV12-4 with TRBJ2-1, with 7 bases that match TRBD2. The CDR3 extends over 16 amino acids. V shed 0 bases and J 12 bases; nucleotides not matched to a gene: 14.

This clonotype showed up many times. The chain uses TRBV28 and TRBJ2-2; TRBD1 agrees at 7 bases. This CDR3 contains 14 residues. V lost 4 bases and J lost 5; bases outside the gene matches: 4. Germline CDR1 is MDHEN and CDR2 is SYDVKM. The DNA of the CDR3 is TGTGCCAGCAGTTGGACAGGAAAAACCGGGGAGCTGTTTTTT. It encodes CASSWTGKTGELFF.

A few counts support this clonotype. This chain links TRBV7-2 with TRBJ2-3; 12 positions match TRBD2. V dropped 4 bases and J dropped 6; count of bases not matched to a gene: 5. Germline V gene sequence: CDR1 SGHTA, CDR2 FQGNSA. This CDR3 is built from 15 residues. The CDR3 DNA follows: TGTGCCAGCAGCTCATGGCTAGCGGGAGGGGATACGCAGTATTTT. Its translation: CASSSWLAGGDTQYF.

This clonotype has just a few counts. The chain recombines TRBV5-1 with TRBJ2-7; D not resolved. CDR3 length: 16 amino acids. Germline-derived CDR1 and CDR2 are SGHRS and YFSETQ. Trimming stripped 4 bases from V and 4 bases from J, with 21 bases between. This chain's CDR3 is CASSQPDSAALYEQYF. For the CDR3, the DNA is TGCGCCAGCAGCCAACCAGACTCTGCCGCGTTATACGAGCAGTACTTC.

The rearrangement joins TRBV5-1 to TRBJ2-3; 7 positions agree with TRBD2. Germline values: CDR1 SGHRS, CDR2 YFSETQ. This CDR3 is 13 amino acids long. Unmatched junction bases numbered 2, after V lost 0 bases and J lost 7 bases. CDR3 sequence: CASSLDGGYTQYF. The CDR3 nucleotides read TGCGCCAGCAGCTTGGACGGGGGGTATACGCAGTATTTT.

The chain employs TRBV5-1 and TRBJ2-2; 7 bases fit TRBD1. V trimming: 2 bases; J trimming: 6 bases; junction bases outside the gene matches: 4. Germline CDR1 is SGHRS and CDR2 is YFSETQ. This CDR3 contains 14 residues. The CDR3 coding sequence is TGCGCCAGCAGCTTACGACAGGGTTCCGGGGAGCTGTTTTTT. It encodes CASSLRQGSGELFF.

The chain has TRBV14 and TRBJ2-6; possibly TRBD1 for D (6 bases). V was clipped by 5 bases and J by 0 bases, with 8 bases between them. Germline CDR1 is SGHDN and CDR2 is FVKESK. There are 15 residues in the CDR3. CDR3 DNA: TGTGCCAGCAGCAAACAGGGCTCTGGGGCCAACGTCCTGACTTTC. This codes for CASSKQGSGANVLTF.

This clonotype was found a few times. The V call is TRBV12-3 or TRBV12-4, the J call TRBJ2-2; perhaps TRBD2 as D (6 bases). The CDR3 length is 14 residues. The V end lost 4 bases, the J end lost 5 bases, and 11 bases lay between the germline ends. This CDR3 reads CASSSMEGTGELFF. The CDR3 DNA reads as TGTGCCAGCAGTTCCATGGAGGGAACCGGGGAGCTGTTTTTT.

This clonotype was found many times. J is TRBJ1-2 and V is TRBV10-1; D call uncertain. The ends were cut back, 2 bases at V and 3 bases at J, with 4 bases in the middle. The CDR3 is 12 residues long. Germline CDR1 reads WNHNN; CDR2 reads SYGVQD (reference sequence). CDR3 amino acids: CASSEGYYGYTF. The CDR3 DNA reads as TGCGCCAGCAGTGAGGGCTACTATGGCTACACCTTC.

This clonotype came up a few times. The rearrangement joins TRBV5-1 to TRBJ2-1; the D gene is possibly TRBD2 (6 bases). The CDR3 has 14 amino acids. Trimming cost V 0 bases and J 6 bases, with 10 bases left between them. Per germline, CDR1 SGHRS and CDR2 YFSETQ. CDR3 sequence: CASSLGAGTNEQFF. CDR3 in DNA: TGCGCCAGCAGCTTGGGTGCGGGGACCAATGAGCAGTTCTTC.

This clonotype was picked up a small number of times. The V and J genes are TRBV20-1 and TRBJ1-2; D unresolved. The CDR3 totals 10 residues. CDR1 and CDR2 (germline): DFQATT, SNEGSKA (reference sequence). Trimming removed 5 bases at V and 2 bases at J, with 3 bases between. CDR3 amino acids: CSAGNYGYTF. Written as DNA, the CDR3 is TGCAGTGCTGGGAACTATGGCTACACCTTC.

With regard to this clonotype: Just one base apart from a much larger clone, this may be a read error. The chain joins TRBV20-1 to TRBJ2-5, with 8 bases matching TRBD2. J lost 3 bases, V lost 5 bases, and 8 bases had no gene match. This CDR3 contains 14 residues. Germline CDR1 DFQATT, CDR2 SNEGSKA (reference sequence). Here the CDR3 reads CSAPRLANKETQYF. CDR3 DNA sequence: TGCAGTGCTCCCAGACTAGCGAATAAAGAGACCCAGTACTTC.

This clonotype appeared a few times. The genes are TRBV28 and TRBJ2-2, with D uncertain. Germline V gene sequence: CDR1 MDHEN, CDR2 SYDVKM. The CDR3 runs 14 residues. The ends were cut back, 6 bases at V and 5 bases at J, with 13 bases in the middle. The CDR3 is CASRLPSSTGELFF. The CDR3 DNA sequence: TGTGCCAGCAGGCTCCCGAGTTCAACCGGGGAGCTGTTTTTT. The full variable domain, rest sourced from reference TRBV28 and TRBJ2-2, is DVKVTQSSRYLVKRTGEKVFLECVQDMDHENMFWYRQDPGLGLRLIYFSYDVKMKEKGDIPEGYSVSREKKERFSLILESASTNQTSMYLCASRLPSSTGELFFGEGSRLTVL.

This clonotype was counted a few times. The chain is built from TRBV5-6 and TRBJ2-7; D gene ambiguous. Between the trimmed V and J ends, which lost 3 bases and 4 bases, there was a span of 8 bases. Looked up from germline, CDR1 is SGHDT and CDR2 is YYEEEE. This CDR3 is built from 12 residues. CDR3 loop: CASSSRLYEQYF. CDR3 DNA: TGTGCCAGCAGCTCGCGACTTTACGAGCAGTACTTC. Variable domain in full (rest from reference TRBV5-6 and TRBJ2-7): DAGVTQSPTHLIKTRGQQVTLRCSPKSGHDTVSWYQQALGQGPQFIFQYYEEEERQRGNFPDRFSGHQFPNYSSELNVNALLLGDSALYLCASSSRLYEQYFGPGTRLTVT.

A few counts support this clonotype. The V gene is TRBV2, the J gene TRBJ2-7; D call uncertain. The CDR3 is 12 residues long. Trimming pared 5 bases from V and 6 bases from J, leaving 11 bases between. Germline V gives CDR1 SNHLY, CDR2 FYNNEI. This chain's CDR3 is CASSRTSGEQYF. The CDR3 DNA follows: TGTGCCAGCAGTAGAACCTCCGGCGAGCAGTACTTC.

This chain joins TRBV12-3 or TRBV12-4 and TRBJ2-5; 13 nucleotides match TRBD2. Trimming took 0 bases from V and 5 from J; bases not matched to a gene: 6. The CDR3 totals 17 residues. The CDR3 bases are TGTGCCAGCAGTTTAGCGCGGACTAGCGGGAGTGGGGAGACCCAGTACTTC. Translating it yields CASSLARTSGSGETQYF.

The chain has TRBV13 and TRBJ2-7; possibly TRBD1 for D (6 bases). Between the trimmed V and J ends, which lost 2 bases and 3 bases, there was a span of 11 bases. Germline loops: CDR1 PRHDT, CDR2 FYEKMQ (reference sequence). This CDR3 comprises 14 residues. CDR3 sequence (DNA): TGTGCCAGCAGCTTATCCAGGGGAGACTACGAGCAGTACTTC. Residues: CASSLSRGDYEQYF.

The rearrangement joins TRBV20-1 to TRBJ2-5; no firm D call. The CDR3 contains 10 residues. The V gene's germline CDR1 is DFQATT and CDR2 SNEGSKA (reference sequence). DNA of the CDR3: TGCACTGCCGGCTTGGAGACCCAGTACTTC. Amino acid sequence: CTAGLETQYF.

This clonotype was seen ten or more times. The CDR3 DNA reads TGCAGTGCTAGAGAATCTAGCTATGGCTACACCTTC. As protein: CSARESSYGYTF. The chain has TRBV20-1 and TRBJ1-2; no firm D call. The CDR3 has 12 residues. Looked up from germline, CDR1 is DFQATT and CDR2 is SNEGSKA (reference sequence). Trimming removed 0 bases from V and 4 bases from J, with 6 bases in between.